The 27 T cell receptor beta chains reported below all come from one sample, sequenced in a study of identical twins. TCRdb used MiXCR to reprocess the 5' RACE reads, holding one entry per CDR3 protein. The table records about 240,000 distinct CDR3 sequences, approximately 7.9% of them present only once. The same data also went into a second study, on yellow fever vaccine responses in identical twins.

Sequencing was done on a sample of CD8+ T cells sorted from blood. These receptors originate from a woman between 18 and 30 years old in good health.

This clonotype has a count of ten or more. This chain joins TRBV4-1 and TRBJ1-1; TRBD1 is a possible D gene (6 bases). The CDR3 sequence is 16 residues long. V lost 0 bases to trimming and J lost 0 bases, with 11 bases between them. Germline values: CDR1 MGHRA, CDR2 YSYEKL. CDR3 in amino acids: CASSQDTGALNTEAFF. For the CDR3, the DNA is TGCGCCAGCAGCCAAGATACGGGGGCCCTGAACACTGAAGCTTTCTTT.

The chain is built from TRBV2 and TRBJ1-6; 11 positions match TRBD1. With 5 bases clipped from V and 8 bases from J, the junction kept 8 bases outside the gene matches. The CDR3 totals 16 residues. Germline CDR1 SNHLY, CDR2 FYNNEI. In DNA, the CDR3 is TGTGCCAGCAGTTCCGCCAAGGGACAGGGGGATTCACCCCTCCACTTT. This codes for CASSSAKGQGDSPLHF.

This clonotype has ten or more counts. Written as DNA, the CDR3 is TGCGCCAGCAGCTTGGAGACGGCCTATGGCTACACCTTC. As protein: CASSLETAYGYTF. The chain has TRBV5-1 and TRBJ1-2; D unclear. CDR3 size: 13 residues. V was cut by 0 bases and J by 4 bases, with 7 bases left in between. Germline assignment: CDR1 SGHRS and CDR2 YFSETQ.

The chain recombines TRBV7-6 with TRBJ2-2, with 9 bases matching TRBD2. This CDR3 has 16 amino acids. Germline-derived CDR1 and CDR2 are SGHVS and FNYEAQ. The J segment lost 7 bases and the V segment lost 0 bases, leaving 6 bases of the junction unmatched. The DNA of the CDR3 is TGTGCCAGCAGCTTAGCGTTACCTAGCGGGGTCGGGGAGCTGTTTTTT. It yields the protein CASSLALPSGVGELFF.

This clonotype was seen more than once but under ten times. The genes are TRBV7-2 and TRBJ2-3; 10 nucleotides match TRBD2. Germline V gene sequence: CDR1 SGHTA, CDR2 FQGNSA. The CDR3 spans 16 residues. V dropped 3 bases and J dropped 4; count of bases not matched to a gene: 7. The CDR3 loop is CASSFPSGRASDTQYF. The CDR3 DNA reads TGTGCCAGCAGCTTCCCCAGCGGGAGGGCCTCAGATACGCAGTATTTT.

This clonotype was found a few times. The chain links TRBV5-1 to TRBJ2-1; D perhaps matches TRBD2 (6 bases). The CDR3 length is 15 residues. Germline CDR1 SGHRS, CDR2 YFSETQ. V was trimmed by 6 bases and J by 6 bases, leaving 19 bases between them. CDR3 region: CASNPGVVVGNEQFF. CDR3 nucleotides: TGCGCCAGCAACCCGGGGGTGGTGGTTGGCAATGAGCAGTTCTTC.

This clonotype showed up many times. This rearrangement joins TRBV7-6 to TRBJ2-1, with 7 bases aligning to TRBD1. The CDR3 has 15 amino acids. Germline V CDR1 and CDR2: SGHVS, FNYEAQ. V lost 2 bases, J lost 0 bases, and 1 base stayed unmatched. The CDR3 region has the DNA TGTGCCAGCAGCTTAACAGGGGTCTCCTACAATGAGCAGTTCTTC. This gives the protein CASSLTGVSYNEQFF. Full variable domain (rest looked up from reference TRBV7-6 and TRBJ2-1): GAGVSQSPRYKVTKRGQDVALRCDPISGHVSLYWYRQALGQGPEFLTYFNYEAQQDKSGLPNDRFSAERPEGSISTLTIQRTEQRDSAMYRCASSLTGVSYNEQFFGPGTRLTVL.

This clonotype has at least ten counts. This chain uses TRBV29-1 with TRBJ2-5; D gene uncertain. The CDR3 covers 12 residues. With 6 bases removed from V and 2 bases from J, the gap between germline ends came to 10 bases. CDR1 and CDR2 from the germline V gene are SQVTM and ANQGSEA. The CDR3 nucleotides read TGCAGCGTCCTAGACGGACAAGAGACCCAGTACTTC. This gives the protein CSVLDGQETQYF.

This chain uses TRBV15 with TRBJ2-7; tentative D call: TRBD1 (5 bases). V lost 0 bases and J 6 bases, leaving 21 bases between the germline ends. CDR3 length: 17 residues. CDR1 and CDR2 from the germline V gene are LNHNV and YYDKDF (reference sequence). CDR3 DNA sequence: TGTGCCACCAGCAGAGATGACAGCTTAACGGGCGTTACCGAGCAGTACTTC. It specifies CATSRDDSLTGVTEQYF.

This clonotype was detected many times. The chain combines TRBV12-3 or TRBV12-4 with TRBJ1-3, with D hard to call. V was trimmed by 6 bases and J by 4 bases, leaving 7 bases between them. The length of the CDR3 is 12 residues. This CDR3 is CASSYEGNTIYF. The CDR3 nucleotides are TGTGCCAGCAGCTACGAAGGAAACACCATATATTTT.

The chain has TRBV7-3 and TRBJ1-1; weak D call: TRBD1 (5 bases). The length of the CDR3 is 18 residues. CDR1 SGHTA and CDR2 FQGTGA come from the germline V gene. Trimming shortened V by 1 base and J by 1 base, and 19 bases separated the two germline ends. CDR3 bases: TGTGCCAGCAGCTTAATTTACCCACCAGGGCAATCGAACACTGAAGCTTTCTTT. As protein: CASSLIYPPGQSNTEAFF.

This clonotype was counted a few times. The rearrangement uses TRBV12-3 or TRBV12-4 and TRBJ2-1; 12 bases agree with TRBD2. The ends lost 3 bases at V and 5 bases at J; junction bases unmatched: 8. The CDR3 contains 17 residues. The CDR3 DNA follows: TGTGCCAGCAGTTTCCCGACTAGCGGGAGCGGCGACAATGAGCAGTTCTTC. Translating gives CASSFPTSGSGDNEQFF.

In this sample, this clonotype turned up a few times. The chain recombines TRBV7-9 with TRBJ2-1; 7 bases are a match to TRBD1. V trimming: 6 bases; J trimming: 8 bases; junction bases outside the gene matches: 13. The CDR3 is made up of 15 amino acids. Germline V gene lookup returns CDR1 SEHNR and CDR2 FQNEAQ (reference sequence). For the CDR3, the DNA is TGTGCCAGCAGGTTACAGGGGAATCCCTCGGATGAGCAGTTCTTC. Its translation is CASRLQGNPSDEQFF.

This clonotype turned up a few times. The CDR3 DNA reads as TGTGCCAGCAGCTTAAGGGGACAAATGAACACTGAAGCTTTCTTT. Residues: CASSLRGQMNTEAFF. The gene calls are TRBV13 and TRBJ1-1; the D gene is possibly TRBD1 (6 bases). The CDR3 runs 15 residues. V was clipped by 2 bases and J by 0 bases, with 10 bases between them. Looked up from germline, CDR1 is PRHDT and CDR2 is FYEKMQ (reference sequence).

This clonotype was detected only a few times. The chain links TRBV4-2 to TRBJ2-2; 9 positions match TRBD2. There are 16 residues in the CDR3. Germline CDR1 reads LGHNA; CDR2 reads YNFKEQ. V lost 1 base to trimming and J lost 8 bases; unmatched junction nucleotides: 8. CDR3 residues: CASSQVAGVFSGELFF. The CDR3 DNA is TGTGCCAGCAGCCAAGTAGCGGGGGTATTCTCGGGGGAGCTGTTTTTT.

This clonotype has only a few counts. The V call is TRBV24-1, the J call TRBJ2-3; D gene unclear. The CDR3 spans 16 residues. Trimming took 3 bases from V and 2 from J, leaving 14 bases between them. Per germline, CDR1 KGHDR and CDR2 SFDVKD. The CDR3: CATSDRTTLHTDTQYF. The CDR3 bases are TGTGCCACCAGTGATCGAACGACGCTCCACACAGATACGCAGTATTTT.

V usage is TRBV15 and J usage is TRBJ2-5, with 7 bases aligning to TRBD1. Germline V gene data show CDR1 as LNHNV and CDR2 as YYDKDF (reference sequence). This CDR3 contains 16 residues. V lost 1 base and J lost 0; bases outside the gene matches: 5. The CDR3 region is CATSRGTTGNQETQYF. In nucleotides, the CDR3 is TGTGCCACCAGCAGAGGAACGACAGGGAACCAAGAGACCCAGTACTTC.

V gene TRBV7-9 combines with J gene TRBJ1-1; D uncertain. CDR3 length: 13 residues. V was shortened by 0 bases and J by 7 bases, with 9 bases between the two germline ends. CDR1 and CDR2 (germline): SEHNR, FQNEAQ (reference sequence). As DNA, the CDR3 is TGTGCCAGCAGCTTAGCGATGGGTCTTGAAGCTTTCTTT. Its protein is CASSLAMGLEAFF.

The rearrangement joins TRBV7-8 to TRBJ2-1, with TRBD1 matching over 7 bases. Germline V gene data show CDR1 as SGHVS and CDR2 as FQNEAQ. The CDR3 totals 12 residues. V was clipped by 11 bases and J by 8 bases; unmatched bases: 9. The DNA of the CDR3 is TGTGCCGTCCGAGGACAGGTTTATGAGCAGTTCTTC. It yields the protein CAVRGQVYEQFF.

This clonotype was seen only a few times. The chain couples TRBV12-3 or TRBV12-4 to TRBJ2-5; unclear D gene. V gave up 6 bases and J gave up 5 bases, with 7 bases separating them. The CDR3 length is 11 residues. Here the CDR3 DNA reads TGTGCCAGCAGCGTGAGGGAGACCCAGTACTTC. Its protein product is CASSVRETQYF.

This clonotype was counted only a few times. The chain couples TRBV27 to TRBJ1-2; D perhaps matches TRBD1 (5 bases). Per germline, CDR1 MNHEY and CDR2 SMNVEV (reference sequence). CDR3 length: 15 amino acids. V dropped 3 bases and J dropped 8 bases, with 19 bases sitting between them. The CDR3 region has the DNA TGTGCCAGCAGTTTCACCCCCGGGACGGGGAAGGGCTACACCTTC. Protein product: CASSFTPGTGKGYTF.

This clonotype turned up a few times. The chain recombines TRBV7-9 with TRBJ2-7, with 9 bases identical to TRBD1. Germline trimming cut 5 bases from V and 4 bases from J; bases unmatched to any gene: 15. CDR1 and CDR2 (germline): SEHNR, FQNEAQ (reference sequence). The CDR3 is 17 amino acids. This chain's CDR3 is CASSGDRAFIPYYEQYF. Written as DNA, the CDR3 is TGTGCCAGCAGCGGGGACAGGGCGTTTATTCCCTATTACGAGCAGTACTTC.

The chain recombines TRBV9 with TRBJ2-1; TRBD2 is a possible D gene (6 bases). This CDR3 has 16 residues. V lost 3 bases to trimming and J lost 2 bases, with 15 bases between them. Germline CDR1 and CDR2: SGDLS and YYNGEE. The CDR3 spells CASSASGSGPYNEQFF. CDR3 coding DNA: TGTGCCAGCAGCGCCTCGGGTAGCGGACCCTACAATGAGCAGTTCTTC.

Ten or more counts support this clonotype. The V gene is TRBV12-3 or TRBV12-4, the J gene TRBJ2-5; D may be TRBD2 (5 bases). This CDR3 is 13 amino acids long. Trimming pared 4 bases from V and 3 bases from J, leaving 9 bases between. The CDR3 spells CASSSTREETQYF. The CDR3, as DNA: TGTGCCAGCAGTTCCACTAGGGAAGAGACCCAGTACTTC.

The rearrangement links TRBV28 to TRBJ2-1; 8 bases agree with TRBD1. The V and J ends lost 4 bases and 7 bases, in that order; junction bases with no gene match: 15. The CDR3 is 17 residues long. Germline V gives CDR1 MDHEN, CDR2 SYDVKM. CDR3 in amino acids: CASSYPPTGALRNEQFF. CDR3 coding DNA: TGTGCCAGCAGTTACCCCCCGACAGGGGCACTAAGGAATGAGCAGTTCTTC.

The chain joins TRBV12-3 or TRBV12-4 to TRBJ1-3, with no clear D. The CDR3 length is 15 residues. The V end was cut by 2 bases, the J end by 7 bases, with 15 bases between. The CDR3 spells CASSLKPGRGNTIYF. CDR3 bases: TGTGCCAGCAGTTTAAAGCCTGGGCGAGGGAACACCATATATTTT.

Ten or more counts support this clonotype. This chain uses TRBV4-1 with TRBJ2-5; D may be TRBD1 or TRBD2 (6 bases each). The CDR3 totals 15 residues. The V gene's germline CDR1 is MGHRA and CDR2 YSYEKL. The germline V and J ends were trimmed by 0 bases and 4 bases, with 12 bases remaining between them. The CDR3 nucleotides are TGCGCCAGCAGCCAAGATGGGGGGCTTGGAGAGACCCAGTACTTC. Translating it yields CASSQDGGLGETQYF.